These T cell receptor beta chains were read from a single sample in a study of blood T cell repertoires in COVID-19. TCRdb keeps only in-frame clones here, not all; method: immunoSEQ multiplex PCR. The data show 650,000 to 800,000 clones, over 80% seen once. The sample was peripheral blood. The receptors derive from a woman aged 18 to 35 with acute or convalescent COVID-19. Each CDR3 is given with its conserved first and last residue. D genes are given only for firm matches. The listing skips clone size in some rows; elsewhere it reads once, few, many or a size class.

j_gene: TRBJ1-1
v_gene: TRBV30
abundance: few
d_gene: -
CDR3aa: CAWSVGFRGNTEAFF
CDR3nt: TGTGCCTGGAGTGTAGGGTTTAGGGGGAACACTGAAGCTTTCTTT

j_gene: TRBJ1-3
v_gene: TRBV10-3
abundance: -
d_gene: -
CDR3aa: CAISEPNSGNTIYF
CDR3nt: TGTGCCATCAGTGAGCCAAACTCTGGAAACACCATATATTTT

j_gene: TRBJ1-2
v_gene: TRBV9
abundance: -
d_gene: -
CDR3aa: CASSVGPTNRDPYGYTF
CDR3nt: TGTGCCAGCAGCGTAGGTCCCACAAACAGGGATCCCTATGGCTACACCTTC

j_gene: TRBJ2-7
v_gene: TRBV10-3
abundance: -
d_gene: TRBD1
CDR3aa: CAISQATGGEQYF
CDR3nt: TGTGCCATCAGTCAAGCGACAGGGGGGGAGCAGTACTTC

j_gene: TRBJ1-5
v_gene: TRBV10-3
abundance: few
d_gene: -
CDR3aa: CAISEGEEGQPQHF
CDR3nt: TGTGCCATCTCGGAAGGGGAGGAGGGTCAGCCCCAGCATTTT

j_gene: TRBJ1-2
v_gene: TRBV21-1
abundance: -
d_gene: -
CDR3aa: CASIGIKWDRLDYGYTF
CDR3nt: TGTGCCAGCATAGGGATTAAGTGGGACAGACTTGACTATGGCTACACCTTC

j_gene: TRBJ1-1
v_gene: TRBV4-1
abundance: -
d_gene: -
CDR3aa: CASSQPATGAFF
CDR3nt: TGCGCCAGCAGCCAACCCGCCACGGGGGCTTTCTTT

j_gene: TRBJ2-1
v_gene: TRBV5-1
abundance: -
d_gene: TRBD1
CDR3aa: CASSRSGGSDNEQFF
CDR3nt: TGCGCCAGCAGCCGATCAGGGGGTTCGGACAATGAGCAGTTCTTC

j_gene: TRBJ2-5
v_gene: TRBV7-6
abundance: -
d_gene: TRBD1
CDR3aa: CASSFDRGRETQYF
CDR3nt: TGTGCCAGCAGCTTCGACAGGGGGCGGGAGACCCAGTACTTC

j_gene: TRBJ2-2
v_gene: TRBV14
abundance: -
d_gene: -
CDR3aa: CASSQYQGTGELFF
CDR3nt: TGTGCCAGCAGCCAATACCAGGGTACCGGGGAGCTGTTTTTT

j_gene: TRBJ2-4
v_gene: TRBV19
abundance: -
d_gene: TRBD1
CDR3aa: CASSIRGQGKNIQYF
CDR3nt: TGTGCCAGTAGTATCAGGGGGCAAGGCAAAAACATTCAGTACTTC

j_gene: TRBJ1-6
v_gene: TRBV24-1
abundance: -
d_gene: TRBD1
CDR3aa: CATSDWDRERPANSPLHF
CDR3nt: TGTGCCACCAGTGATTGGGACAGGGAGCGCCCAGCTAATTCACCCCTCCACTTT

j_gene: TRBJ2-1
v_gene: TRBV18
abundance: -
d_gene: TRBD1
CDR3aa: CASSPGTGGYNEQFF
CDR3nt: TGTGCCAGCTCACCCGGGACAGGCGGATACAATGAGCAGTTCTTC

j_gene: TRBJ1-2
v_gene: TRBV29-1
abundance: -
d_gene: -
CDR3aa: CSVNNEGVLNYGYTF
CDR3nt: TGCAGCGTCAACAACGAGGGGGTCCTAAACTATGGCTACACCTTC

j_gene: TRBJ2-3
v_gene: TRBV12-2
abundance: -
d_gene: -
CDR3aa: CASRLGVSGGEDTQYF
CDR3nt: TGTGCAAGTCGCTTAGGGGTTAGCGGGGGGGAAGATACGCAGTATTTT

j_gene: TRBJ2-7
v_gene: TRBV4-2
abundance: -
d_gene: -
CDR3aa: CASSQGGGPTYEQYF
CDR3nt: TGTGCCAGCAGCCAAGGTGGGGGCCCCACCTACGAGCAGTACTTC